This paragraph covers one TCR beta chain sequence. Its specificity is not known. These data belong to a study of cytomegalovirus exposure and HLA in healthy donors. The PCR made use of 60 Vbeta and 13 Jbeta primers. TCRdb's table, derived via immunoSEQ multiplex PCR, lists solely in-frame clones and lacks some. The top ten clones hold roughly 1.6% of a sample with approximately 150,000 clones, roughly 79% of them seen once. The length of the CDR3 is 15 residues. Germline-derived CDR1 and CDR2 are SGHNT and YYREEE (reference sequence). J lost 3 bases, V lost 6 bases, and 6 bases had no gene match. The study, taken as a whole, reports: V- and J-gene trimming in TCR beta was tied to a missense DCLRE1C variant by an analysis performed later. Cytomegalovirus status was reportedly diagnosed by the classifier with high specificity and sensitivity. The Asian-associated ancestry cluster reportedly had fewer N-insertions than the approximately 670-donor mean in a later analysis.

The clonotype was recovered from a man aged 40-55 years in good health and CMV-seronegative. This rearrangement joins TRBV5-4 to TRBJ2-1; 10 bases align to TRBD2. The sample taken for sequencing was PBMCs. CDR3 residues: CASTSTSGLYNEQFF. CDR3 DNA sequence: TGTGCCAGCACCTCGACTAGCGGGCTCTACAATGAGCAGTTCTTC.